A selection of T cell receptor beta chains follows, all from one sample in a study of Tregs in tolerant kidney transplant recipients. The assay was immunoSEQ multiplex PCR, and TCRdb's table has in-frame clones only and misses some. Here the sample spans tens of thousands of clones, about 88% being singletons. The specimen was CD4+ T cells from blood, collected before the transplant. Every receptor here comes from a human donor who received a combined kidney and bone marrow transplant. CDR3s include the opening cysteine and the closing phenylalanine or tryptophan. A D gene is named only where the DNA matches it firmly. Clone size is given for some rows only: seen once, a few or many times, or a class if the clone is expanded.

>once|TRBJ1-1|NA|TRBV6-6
CASSFQGEAFF
TGTGCCAGCAGTTTTCAGGGTGAAGCTTTCTTT
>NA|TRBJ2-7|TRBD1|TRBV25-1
CASSLRQGEQYF
TGTGCCAGCAGTCTTCGACAGGGCGAGCAGTACTTC
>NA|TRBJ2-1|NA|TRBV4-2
CASSQNDPGQHNEQFF
TGTGCCAGCAGCCAAAACGACCCCGGACAGCACAATGAGCAGTTCTTC
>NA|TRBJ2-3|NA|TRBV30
CAWRDHGAATGTDTQYF
TGTGCCTGGAGGGATCACGGGGCCGCCACAGGGACAGATACGCAGTATTTT
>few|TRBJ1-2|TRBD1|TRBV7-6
CASSLVETGIYGYTF
TGTGCCAGCAGCTTAGTCGAGACAGGGATCTATGGCTACACCTTC
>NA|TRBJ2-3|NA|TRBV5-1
CASSFQGTDTQYF
TGCGCCAGCAGCTTTCAGGGAACAGATACGCAGTATTTT
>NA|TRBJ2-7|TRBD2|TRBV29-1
CSVETSGSYEQYF
TGCAGCGTTGAGACTAGCGGGAGTTACGAGCAGTACTTC
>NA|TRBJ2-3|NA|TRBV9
CASSVGFSSSTDTQYF
TGTGCCAGCAGCGTAGGGTTTAGCAGTAGCACAGATACGCAGTATTTT
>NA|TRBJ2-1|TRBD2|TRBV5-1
CASSLGVGLAGVGEQFF
TGCGCCAGCAGCTTGGGCGTGGGACTAGCGGGAGTCGGGGAGCAGTTCTTC
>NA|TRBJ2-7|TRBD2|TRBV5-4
CASSLVGTSSYEQYF
TGTGCCAGCAGCTTGGTAGGGACTAGCAGCTACGAGCAGTACTTC
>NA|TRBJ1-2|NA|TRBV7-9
CASSLNEGGYTF
TGTGCCAGCAGCTTAAACGAGGGCGGCTACACCTTC
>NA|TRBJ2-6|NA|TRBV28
CASSFGPSGANVLTF
TGTGCCAGCAGTTTCGGTCCTTCTGGGGCCAACGTCCTGACTTTC
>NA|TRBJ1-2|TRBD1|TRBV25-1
CASEGQGNYGYTF
TGTGCCAGCGAGGGACAGGGGAACTATGGCTACACCTTC
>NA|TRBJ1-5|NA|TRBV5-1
CASSLAPNSNQPQHF
TGCGCCAGCAGCTTGGCCCCTAATAGCAATCAGCCCCAGCATTTT
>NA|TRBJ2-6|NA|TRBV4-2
CASSQAPGEHSSGANVLTF
TGTGCCAGCAGCCAAGCTCCGGGGGAGCACAGCTCTGGGGCCAACGTCCTGACTTTC
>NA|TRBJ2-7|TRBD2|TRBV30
CAWSGLASSYEQYF
TGTGCCTGGAGTGGACTAGCGAGCTCCTACGAGCAGTACTTC
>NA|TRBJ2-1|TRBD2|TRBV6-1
CASSGGLAGVAGRGEQFF
TGTGCCAGCAGTGGAGGACTAGCGGGAGTTGCCGGCCGCGGTGAGCAGTTCTTC
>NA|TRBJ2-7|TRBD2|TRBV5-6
CASSLLAGEAYEQYF
TGTGCCAGCAGCCTTCTAGCGGGAGAAGCCTACGAGCAGTACTTC
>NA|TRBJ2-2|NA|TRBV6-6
CASSYSSTGELFF
TGTGCCAGCAGTTACTCGAGCACCGGGGAGCTGTTTTTT
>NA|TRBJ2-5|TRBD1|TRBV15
CATSRGGQGQETQYF
TGTGCCACCAGCAGAGGGGGACAGGGACAAGAGACCCAGTACTTC
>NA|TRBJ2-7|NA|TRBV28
CASSGLAPYEQYF
TGTGCCAGCAGCGGGCTAGCACCCTACGAGCAGTACTTC
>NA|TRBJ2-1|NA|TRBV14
CASSQGDKALYNEQFF
TGTGCCAGCAGCCAAGGAGACAAGGCCTTATACAATGAGCAGTTCTTC
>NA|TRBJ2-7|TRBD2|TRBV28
CASSLWRLAGFSYEQYF
TGTGCCAGCAGTTTATGGCGGCTAGCGGGGTTCTCCTACGAGCAGTACTTC
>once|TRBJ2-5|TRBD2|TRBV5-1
CASSPGLAGAHQETQYF
TGCGCCAGCAGCCCGGGACTAGCGGGAGCCCACCAAGAGACCCAGTACTTC
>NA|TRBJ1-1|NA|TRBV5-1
CASSFTGMNTEAFF
TGCGCCAGCAGCTTCACGGGTATGAACACTGAAGCTTTCTTT
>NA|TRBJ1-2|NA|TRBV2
CASSIGRRSGYTF
TGTGCCAGCAGTATTGGGAGGAGGTCTGGCTACACCTTC
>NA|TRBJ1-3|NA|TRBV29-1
CSVGADGNTIYF
TGCAGCGTTGGCGCGGATGGAAACACCATATATTTT
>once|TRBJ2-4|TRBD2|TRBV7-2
CASSSPTSGPQYF
TGTGCCAGCAGCTCGCCGACTAGCGGGCCTCAGTACTTC
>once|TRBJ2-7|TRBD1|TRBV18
CASSPEQGAIREQYF
TGTGCCAGCTCACCAGAGCAGGGGGCTATCAGGGAGCAGTACTTC
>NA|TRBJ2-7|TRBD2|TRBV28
CASSLNSGRAYEQYF
TGTGCCAGCAGTCTTAATAGCGGGAGGGCATACGAGCAGTACTTC
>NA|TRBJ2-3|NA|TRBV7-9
CASRKEGQTDTQYF
TGTGCCAGCAGAAAGGAGGGCCAGACAGATACGCAGTATTTT
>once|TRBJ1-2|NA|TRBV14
CASSPGRYGYTF
TGTGCCAGCAGCCCCGGGAGATATGGCTACACCTTC
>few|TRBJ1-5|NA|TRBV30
CAWSVTGQPQHF
TGTGCCTGGAGTGTAACAGGCCAGCCCCAGCATTTT
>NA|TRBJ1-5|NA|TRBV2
CASSEASRGNQPQHF
TGTGCCAGCAGCGAGGCATCCCGGGGCAATCAGCCCCAGCATTTT
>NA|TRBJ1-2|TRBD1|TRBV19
CATMGTVDHGGYTF
TGTGCCACCATGGGGACAGTCGACCATGGGGGCTACACCTTC
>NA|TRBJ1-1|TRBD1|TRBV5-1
CASSADRGMNTEAFF
TGCGCCAGCAGCGCCGACAGGGGAATGAACACTGAAGCTTTCTTT
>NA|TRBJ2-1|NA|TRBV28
CASSLLAGGNQFF
TGTGCCAGCAGTTTACTGGCAGGAGGTAATCAGTTCTTC
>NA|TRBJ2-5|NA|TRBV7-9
CASLLGGQETQYF
TGTGCCAGCCTGCTAGGGGGACAAGAGACCCAGTACTTC
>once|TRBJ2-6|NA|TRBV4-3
CASSQSISGANVLTF
TGCGCCAGCAGCCAATCCATCTCTGGGGCCAACGTCCTGACTTTC
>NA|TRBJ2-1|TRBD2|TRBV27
CASSLMASGSRGNEQFF
TGTGCCAGCAGTTTAATGGCTAGCGGGAGCCGTGGCAATGAGCAGTTCTTC
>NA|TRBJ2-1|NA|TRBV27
CASSPMPGSYNEQFF
TGTGCCAGCAGTCCCATGCCCGGCTCCTACAATGAGCAGTTCTTC
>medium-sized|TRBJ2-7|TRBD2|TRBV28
CASSALTSGRLYEQYF
TGTGCCAGCAGTGCCCTAACTAGCGGGAGGCTATACGAGCAGTACTTC
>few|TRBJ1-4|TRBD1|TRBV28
CASNSGARQGENEKLFF
TGTGCCAGCAACTCTGGGGCCCGACAGGGGGAGAATGAAAAACTGTTTTTT
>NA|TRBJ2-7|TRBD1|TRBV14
CASSQDRTGGWEQYF
TGTGCCAGCAGCCAAGATCGGACAGGAGGCTGGGAGCAGTACTTC
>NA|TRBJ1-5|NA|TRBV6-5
CASSKTGNQPQHF
TGTGCCAGCAGTAAAACAGGGAATCAGCCCCAGCATTTT
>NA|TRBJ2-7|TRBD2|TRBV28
CASSLDGGMISYEQYF
TGTGCCAGCAGTTTAGACGGGGGGATGATCTCCTACGAGCAGTACTTC
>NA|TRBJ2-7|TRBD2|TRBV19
CASSLRGTSGDSYEQYF
TGTGCCAGTAGTCTCCGAGGGACTAGCGGGGACTCCTACGAGCAGTACTTC
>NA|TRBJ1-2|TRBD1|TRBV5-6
CASSLEGAGANYGYTF
TGTGCCAGCAGCTTGGAGGGGGCCGGGGCCAACTATGGCTACACCTTC
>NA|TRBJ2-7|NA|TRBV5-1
CASSPSGDSHEQYF
TGCGCCAGCAGCCCGTCGGGAGATTCCCACGAGCAGTACTTC
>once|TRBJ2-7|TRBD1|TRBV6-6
CASSPGQGAYEQYF
TGTGCCAGCAGCCCCGGACAGGGGGCCTACGAGCAGTACTTC
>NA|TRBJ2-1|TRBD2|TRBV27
CASSPRTSGSYNEQFF
TGTGCCAGCAGCCCCCGTACTAGCGGGAGCTACAATGAGCAGTTCTTC
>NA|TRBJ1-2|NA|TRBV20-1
CSAGGQQGYTF
TGCAGTGCTGGAGGACAGCAGGGCTACACCTTC
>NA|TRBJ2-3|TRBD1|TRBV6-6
CASSYKRDRSTDTQYF
TGTGCCAGCAGTTACAAAAGGGACAGGAGCACAGATACGCAGTATTTT
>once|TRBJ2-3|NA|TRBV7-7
CASSFRSGESDTQYF
TGTGCTAGCAGCTTTAGAAGCGGAGAATCAGATACGCAGTATTTT
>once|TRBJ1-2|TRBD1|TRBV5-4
CASSRGQDGGNYGYTF
TGTGCCAGCAGCAGGGGGCAGGACGGAGGCAACTATGGCTACACCTTC
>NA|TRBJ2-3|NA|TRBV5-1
CASSLGAAGSTDTQYF
TGCGCCAGCAGCTTGGGAGCGGCCGGGAGCACAGATACGCAGTATTTT
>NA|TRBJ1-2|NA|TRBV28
CASSLFGRGGEGYTF
TGTGCCAGCAGTTTATTTGGTCGAGGGGGTGAAGGCTACACCTTC
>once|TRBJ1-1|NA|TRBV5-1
CASTWDSNTEAFF
TGCGCCAGCACCTGGGACTCGAACACTGAAGCTTTCTTT
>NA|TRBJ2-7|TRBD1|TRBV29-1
CSVGQGANEQYF
TGCAGCGTGGGACAGGGGGCGAACGAGCAGTACTTC